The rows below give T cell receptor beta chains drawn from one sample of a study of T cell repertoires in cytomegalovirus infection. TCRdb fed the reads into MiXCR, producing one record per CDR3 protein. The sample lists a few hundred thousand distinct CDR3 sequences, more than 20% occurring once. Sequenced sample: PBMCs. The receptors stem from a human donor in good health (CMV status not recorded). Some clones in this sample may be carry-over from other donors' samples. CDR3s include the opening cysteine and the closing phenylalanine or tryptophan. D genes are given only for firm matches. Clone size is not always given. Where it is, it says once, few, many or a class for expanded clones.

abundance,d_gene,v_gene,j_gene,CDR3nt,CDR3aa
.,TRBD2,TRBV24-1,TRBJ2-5,TGTGCCACCAGTGAGGGACTACAAGAGACCCAGTACTTC,CATSEGLQETQYF
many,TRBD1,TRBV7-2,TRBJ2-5,TGTGCCAGCAGCTTCAGGGGGCAGCAGACCCAGTACTTC,CASSFRGQQTQYF
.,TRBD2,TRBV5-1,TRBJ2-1,TGCGCCAGCAGCTTGTCTAGCGGAGGGAGCTCCTACAATGAGCAGTTCTTC,CASSLSSGGSSYNEQFF
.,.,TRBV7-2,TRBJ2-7,TGTGCCAGCAGCCCATGGACACCAATGGCTGTCGAGCAGTACTTC,CASSPWTPMAVEQYF
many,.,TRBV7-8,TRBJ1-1,TGTGCCAGCAGCCCCTTCGTGGGGTCCACTGAAGCTTTCTTT,CASSPFVGSTEAFF
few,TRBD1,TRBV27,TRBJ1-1,TGTGCCACCTCGACAGGGGTGAACACTGAAGCTTTCTTT,CATSTGVNTEAFF
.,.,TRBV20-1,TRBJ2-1,TGCAGTGCTACCCGTTCTAGCTTGGAGCAGTTCTTC,CSATRSSLEQFF
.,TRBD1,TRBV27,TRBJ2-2,TGTGCCAGCGGAGGACAGGGAAGGAGCGGGGAGCTGTTTTTT,CASGGQGRSGELFF
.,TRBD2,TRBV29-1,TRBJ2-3,TGCAGCGTTGAAGGGGGGGAGGGAGTCCCGGCAGATACGCAGTATTTT,CSVEGGEGVPADTQYF
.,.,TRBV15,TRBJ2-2,TGTGCCACCAGCAGAGAGTTTATCTCCCGGGAGCTGTTTTTT,CATSREFISRELFF
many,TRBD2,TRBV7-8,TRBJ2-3,TGTGCCAGCAGCTTGCCACTAGCGGGAGGGATAGATACGCAGTATTTT,CASSLPLAGGIDTQYF
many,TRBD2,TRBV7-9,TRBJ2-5,TGTGCCAGCAGTCATAGCGGGACAGAGACCCAGTACTTC,CASSHSGTETQYF
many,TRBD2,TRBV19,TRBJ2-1,TGTGCCAGTAGTTTCGCTAGCGGGCGATCTAATGAGCAGTTCTTC,CASSFASGRSNEQFF
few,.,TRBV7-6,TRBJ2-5,TGTGCCAGCGGGGGTTGGCGAGAGACCCAGTACTTC,CASGGWRETQYF
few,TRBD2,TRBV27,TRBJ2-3,TGTGCCAGCAGTTTAAATTACGCCTCGCCTAGCGGGAACACAGATACGCAGTATTTT,CASSLNYASPSGNTDTQYF
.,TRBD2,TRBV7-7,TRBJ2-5,TGTGCTAGCAGCGCCGGACTAGCGGGGGACCAAGAGACCCAGTACTTC,CASSAGLAGDQETQYF
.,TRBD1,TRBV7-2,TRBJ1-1,TGTGCCAGCAGCTTAGAGAGGACAGGGCTCACTGAAGCTTTCTTT,CASSLERTGLTEAFF
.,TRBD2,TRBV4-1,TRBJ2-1,TGCGCCAGCAGCGTCAGCGGGATCTACAATGAGCAGTTCTTC,CASSVSGIYNEQFF
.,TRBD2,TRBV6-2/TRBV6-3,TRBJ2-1,TGTGCCAGCAGTTACTCGATTCTAGCGGGCGGGAATGAGCAGTTCTTC,CASSYSILAGGNEQFF
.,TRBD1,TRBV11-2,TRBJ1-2,TGTGCCAGCAGCACAGACAGGGTACGGGGCTACACCTTC,CASSTDRVRGYTF
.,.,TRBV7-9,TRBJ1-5,TGTGCCAGCAGCCCCAGAGTAGGGGTAGGCAGGGCCCAATGGCCCCAGCATTTT,CASSPRVGVGRAQWPQHF
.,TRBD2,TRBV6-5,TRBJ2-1,TGTGCCAGCAGTTACTCCCCTAGCGGGAGTCGAAATGAGCAGTTCTTC,CASSYSPSGSRNEQFF
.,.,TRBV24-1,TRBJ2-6,TGTGCCACCAGTGATACGAGGACAGTCAACGTCCTGACTTTC,CATSDTRTVNVLTF
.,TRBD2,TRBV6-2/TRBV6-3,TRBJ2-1,TGTGCCAGCAAACTAAAAGGGACTAGCGATGAGCAGTTCTTC,CASKLKGTSDEQFF
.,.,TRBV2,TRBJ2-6,TGTGCCAGCAGTGAACGCTCTGGGGCCAACGTCCTGACTTTC,CASSERSGANVLTF
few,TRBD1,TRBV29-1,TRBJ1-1,TGCAGCGTACTTACAACGGACAGGGTAAGCACTGAAGCTTTCTTT,CSVLTTDRVSTEAFF
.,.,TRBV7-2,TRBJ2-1,TGTGCCAGCAGCTCTTACCTCGACAATGAGCAGTTCTTC,CASSSYLDNEQFF
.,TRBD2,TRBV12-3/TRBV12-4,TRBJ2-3,TGTGCCAGCAGTTACCCTAGCGGGAGCACTCGCACAGATACGCAGTATTTT,CASSYPSGSTRTDTQYF
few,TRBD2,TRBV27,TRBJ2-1,TGTGCCAGCAGTCTAAGTAGGTGGGAGGGGACCTACAATGAGCAGTTCTTC,CASSLSRWEGTYNEQFF
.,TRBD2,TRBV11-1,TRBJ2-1,TGTGCCAGCAAAGGGACTATCGACAATGAGCAGTTCTTC,CASKGTIDNEQFF
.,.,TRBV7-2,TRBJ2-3,TGTGCCAGCAGCCCTAGCCCCCCGAGGTATTTT,CASSPSPPRYF
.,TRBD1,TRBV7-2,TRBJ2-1,TGTGCCAGCAGCTCCGGGGGACAGGGACGCTACAATGAGCAGTTCTTC,CASSSGGQGRYNEQFF
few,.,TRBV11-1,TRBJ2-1,TGTGCCAGCAGCTTAATTTGGTCGGCTGACTACAATGAGCAGTTCTTC,CASSLIWSADYNEQFF
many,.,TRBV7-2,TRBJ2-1,TGTGCCAGCAGCTTATATCCCCTGGCCAATGAGCAGTTCTTC,CASSLYPLANEQFF
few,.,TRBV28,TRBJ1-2,TGTGCCAGCAGTCCATTAACAGACGGCTACACCTTC,CASSPLTDGYTF
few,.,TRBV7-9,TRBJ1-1,TGTGCCAGCAGCTTAGCGCTCGCAGGGAACACTGAAGCTTTCTTT,CASSLALAGNTEAFF
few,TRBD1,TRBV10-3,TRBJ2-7,TGTGCCACCGCGCCGGGACAGGGATACTACGAGCAGTACTTC,CATAPGQGYYEQYF
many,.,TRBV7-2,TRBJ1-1,TGTGCCAGCAGACCCGACAGGAGGAACACTGAAGCTTTCTTT,CASRPDRRNTEAFF
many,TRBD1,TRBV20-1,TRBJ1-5,TGCAGTGTCCTGGACAGGGGGCAACAGCCCCAGCATTTT,CSVLDRGQQPQHF
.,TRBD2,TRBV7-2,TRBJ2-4,TGTGCCAGCAGCTGGACGCCGGGCGGGAGTGTCAAAAACATTCAGTACTTC,CASSWTPGGSVKNIQYF
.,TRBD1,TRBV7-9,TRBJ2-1,TGTGCCAGCAGCTTACCCAGGGGGCAGGATGAGCAGTTCTTC,CASSLPRGQDEQFF